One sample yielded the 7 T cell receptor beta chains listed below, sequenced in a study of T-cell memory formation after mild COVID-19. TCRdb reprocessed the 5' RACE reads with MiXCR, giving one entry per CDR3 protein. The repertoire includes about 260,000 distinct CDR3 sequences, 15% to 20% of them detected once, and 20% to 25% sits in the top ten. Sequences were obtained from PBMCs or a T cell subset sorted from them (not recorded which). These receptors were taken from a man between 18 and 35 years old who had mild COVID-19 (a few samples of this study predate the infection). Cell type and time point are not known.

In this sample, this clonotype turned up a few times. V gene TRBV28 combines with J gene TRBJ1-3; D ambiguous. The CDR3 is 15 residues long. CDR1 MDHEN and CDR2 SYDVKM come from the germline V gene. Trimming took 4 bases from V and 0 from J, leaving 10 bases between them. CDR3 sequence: CASSSGLFSGNTIYF. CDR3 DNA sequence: TGTGCCAGCAGTTCAGGACTGTTCTCTGGAAACACCATATATTTT.

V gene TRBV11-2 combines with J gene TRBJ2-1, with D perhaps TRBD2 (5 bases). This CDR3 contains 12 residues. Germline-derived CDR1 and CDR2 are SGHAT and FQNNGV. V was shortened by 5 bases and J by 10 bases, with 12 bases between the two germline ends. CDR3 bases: TGTGCCAGCAGCCGTGGGCCGGGGGAGCAGTTCTTC. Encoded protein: CASSRGPGEQFF.

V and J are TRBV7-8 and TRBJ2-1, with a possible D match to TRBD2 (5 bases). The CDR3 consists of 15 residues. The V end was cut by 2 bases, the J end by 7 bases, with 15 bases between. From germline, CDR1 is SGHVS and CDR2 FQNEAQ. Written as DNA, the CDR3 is TGTGCCAGCAGCTTATTTCGGACTGGTTCGAATGAGCAGTTCTTC. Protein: CASSLFRTGSNEQFF.

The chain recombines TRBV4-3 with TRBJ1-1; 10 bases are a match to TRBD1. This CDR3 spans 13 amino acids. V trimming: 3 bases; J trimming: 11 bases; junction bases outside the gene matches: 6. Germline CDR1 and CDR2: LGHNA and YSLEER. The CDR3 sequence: CASSQGTGEAAFF. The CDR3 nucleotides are TGCGCCAGCAGCCAGGGGACAGGGGAAGCTGCTTTCTTT.

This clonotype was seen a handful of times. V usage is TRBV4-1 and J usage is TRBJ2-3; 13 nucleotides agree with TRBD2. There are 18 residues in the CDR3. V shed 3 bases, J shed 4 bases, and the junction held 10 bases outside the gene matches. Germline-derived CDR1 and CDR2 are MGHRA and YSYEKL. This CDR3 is CASSHGTSGAIEADTQYF. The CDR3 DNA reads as TGCGCCAGCAGCCACGGGACTAGCGGGGCCATAGAGGCAGATACGCAGTATTTT.

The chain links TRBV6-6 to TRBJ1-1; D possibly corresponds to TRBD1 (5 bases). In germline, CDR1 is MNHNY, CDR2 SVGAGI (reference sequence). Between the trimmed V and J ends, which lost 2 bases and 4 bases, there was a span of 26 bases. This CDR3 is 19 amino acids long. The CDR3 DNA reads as TGTGCCAGCAGTTACCCGACGGCCGGGGACCTTCGGTGGACCACTGAAGCTTTCTTT. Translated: CASSYPTAGDLRWTTEAFF.

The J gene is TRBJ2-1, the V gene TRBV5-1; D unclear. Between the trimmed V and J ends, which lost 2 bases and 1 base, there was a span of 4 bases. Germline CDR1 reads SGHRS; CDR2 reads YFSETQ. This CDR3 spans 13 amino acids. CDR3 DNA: TGCGCCAGCAGCTTCAATTCCTACAATGAGCAGTTCTTC. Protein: CASSFNSYNEQFF.